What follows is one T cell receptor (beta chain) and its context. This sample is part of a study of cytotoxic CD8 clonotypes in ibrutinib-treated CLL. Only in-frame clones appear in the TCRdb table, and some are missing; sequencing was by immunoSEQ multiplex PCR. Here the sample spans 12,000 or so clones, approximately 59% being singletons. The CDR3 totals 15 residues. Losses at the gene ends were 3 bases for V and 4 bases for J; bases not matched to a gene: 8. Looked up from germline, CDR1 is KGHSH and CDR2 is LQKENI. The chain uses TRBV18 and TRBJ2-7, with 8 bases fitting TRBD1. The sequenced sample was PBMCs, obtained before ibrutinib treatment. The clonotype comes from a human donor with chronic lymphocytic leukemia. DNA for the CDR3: TGTGCCAGCTCACCTGACAGGGGCAAACCTTACGAGCAGTACTTC. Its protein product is CASSPDRGKPYEQYF.